This T cell receptor beta chain was found in a study of STAT5B mutations in CD4+ large granular lymphocyte leukemia. TCRdb's copy holds only in-frame clones and misses some; the assay was immunoSEQ multiplex PCR. The sample includes around 32,000 clones, roughly 70% seen only once; the top ten take approximately 0.43%. Control samples were healthy donors' buffy coats. With 2 bases removed from V and 1 base from J, the gap between germline ends came to 9 bases. Per germline, CDR1 SGDLS and CDR2 YYNGEE. The CDR3 runs 15 residues. The sample was CD4+ T cells from blood buffy coats. This TCR was recovered from a human donor in good health. The rearrangement links TRBV9 to TRBJ2-2, with a tentative D call TRBD1 (5 bases). The CDR3 DNA reads TGTGCCAGCAGCGTGTATAGGGGGAACACCGGGGAGCTGTTTTTT. This translates into CASSVYRGNTGELFF.